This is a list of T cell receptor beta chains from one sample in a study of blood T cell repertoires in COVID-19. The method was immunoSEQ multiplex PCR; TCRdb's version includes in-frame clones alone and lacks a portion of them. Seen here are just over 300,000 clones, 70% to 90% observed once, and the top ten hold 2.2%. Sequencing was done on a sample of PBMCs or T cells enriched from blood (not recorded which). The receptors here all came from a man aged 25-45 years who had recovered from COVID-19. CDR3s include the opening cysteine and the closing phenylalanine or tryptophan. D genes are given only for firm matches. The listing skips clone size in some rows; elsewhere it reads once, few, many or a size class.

cdr3_aa: CASSFTSGSYNEQFF
cdr3_nt: TGTGCCAGCAGCTTTACTAGCGGCTCCTACAATGAGCAGTTCTTC
d_call: TRBD2
clone_size: few
v_call: TRBV7-9
j_call: TRBJ2-1

cdr3_aa: CAWSRTEQETQYF
cdr3_nt: TGTGCCTGGAGTAGGACAGAACAAGAGACCCAGTACTTC
d_call: .
clone_size: .
v_call: TRBV30
j_call: TRBJ2-5

cdr3_aa: CASSEGTGLSYEQYF
cdr3_nt: TGTGCCAGCAGTGAAGGGACAGGGCTCTCCTACGAGCAGTACTTC
d_call: TRBD1
clone_size: .
v_call: TRBV2
j_call: TRBJ2-7

cdr3_aa: CASSPLGATEAFF
cdr3_nt: TGTGCCAGCAGCCCGTTGGGGGCGACTGAAGCTTTCTTT
d_call: .
clone_size: .
v_call: TRBV3-1/TRBV3-2
j_call: TRBJ1-1

cdr3_aa: CASSLGRGRLSEAFF
cdr3_nt: TGTGCCAGCAGCTTAGGCAGGGGGCGGCTTTCTGAAGCTTTCTTT
d_call: TRBD1
clone_size: .
v_call: TRBV13
j_call: TRBJ1-1

cdr3_aa: CATSGSYNEQFF
cdr3_nt: TGTGCCACCAGTGGGAGCTACAATGAGCAGTTCTTC
d_call: .
clone_size: .
v_call: TRBV24-1
j_call: TRBJ2-1

cdr3_aa: CATGTSGGVTDTQYF
cdr3_nt: TGTGCCACTGGGACTAGCGGGGGGGTGACAGATACGCAGTATTTT
d_call: TRBD2
clone_size: few
v_call: TRBV24-1
j_call: TRBJ2-3

cdr3_aa: CASSRGDTALGYGYTF
cdr3_nt: TGTGCCAGCAGCAGGGGGGACACGGCCCTTGGCTATGGCTACACCTTC
d_call: .
clone_size: .
v_call: TRBV7-9
j_call: TRBJ1-2

cdr3_aa: CASSRGLQGDEQYF
cdr3_nt: TGTGCCAGCAGCCGGGGTCTACAGGGAGACGAGCAGTACTTC
d_call: .
clone_size: .
v_call: TRBV3-1/TRBV3-2
j_call: TRBJ2-7

cdr3_aa: CASSLRLAGVNEQFF
cdr3_nt: TGTGCCAGCAGTTTAAGGCTAGCGGGGGTCAATGAGCAGTTCTTC
d_call: TRBD2
clone_size: .
v_call: TRBV27
j_call: TRBJ2-1

cdr3_aa: CSAAGTAFSNTEAFF
cdr3_nt: TGCAGCGCCGCCGGGACAGCCTTTTCGAACACTGAAGCTTTCTTT
d_call: TRBD1
clone_size: .
v_call: TRBV29-1
j_call: TRBJ1-1

cdr3_aa: CASSPYSGVSYEQYF
cdr3_nt: TGTGCCAGCTCACCGTACTCCGGGGTCTCCTACGAGCAGTACTTC
d_call: .
clone_size: .
v_call: TRBV27
j_call: TRBJ2-7

cdr3_aa: CASSGVGPDGGRSEAFF
cdr3_nt: TGTGCCAGCAGCGGGGTTGGACCCGACGGGGGACGGTCTGAAGCTTTCTTT
d_call: .
clone_size: .
v_call: TRBV7-9
j_call: TRBJ1-1

cdr3_aa: CASSQEGRSEAFF
cdr3_nt: TGTGCCAGCAGCCAAGAGGGGAGGAGTGAAGCTTTCTTT
d_call: .
clone_size: .
v_call: TRBV14
j_call: TRBJ1-1

cdr3_aa: CASSQDGEGLAEKLFF
cdr3_nt: TGTGCCAGCAGCCAAGATGGGGAGGGTTTAGCTGAAAAACTGTTTTTT
d_call: .
clone_size: .
v_call: TRBV3-1/TRBV3-2
j_call: TRBJ1-4

cdr3_aa: CSASRGPRSYEQYF
cdr3_nt: TGCAGTGCTAGTCGAGGGCCGCGATCCTACGAGCAGTACTTC
d_call: .
clone_size: .
v_call: TRBV20-1
j_call: TRBJ2-7

cdr3_aa: CAWSAERGPQHF
cdr3_nt: TGTGCCTGGAGTGCCGAGCGGGGGCCCCAGCATTTT
d_call: .
clone_size: few
v_call: TRBV30
j_call: TRBJ1-5

cdr3_aa: CASSPEGQGGGTYEQYF
cdr3_nt: TGTGCCAGCTCACCGGAAGGACAGGGAGGGGGGACCTACGAGCAGTACTTC
d_call: .
clone_size: .
v_call: TRBV18
j_call: TRBJ2-7

cdr3_aa: CASTVEVEKLFF
cdr3_nt: TGTGCCAGCACTGTGGAGGTCGAAAAACTGTTTTTT
d_call: .
clone_size: .
v_call: TRBV2
j_call: TRBJ1-4

cdr3_aa: CASSRTVKNYGYTF
cdr3_nt: TGTGCCAGTAGTCGAACAGTAAAGAACTATGGCTACACCTTC
d_call: .
clone_size: .
v_call: TRBV19
j_call: TRBJ1-2

cdr3_aa: CASSTTRVYGYTF
cdr3_nt: TGTGCCAGCAGCACGACGAGGGTCTATGGCTACACCTTC
d_call: .
clone_size: .
v_call: TRBV12-3/TRBV12-4
j_call: TRBJ1-2

cdr3_aa: CASSFPTGDLYGYTF
cdr3_nt: TGTGCCAGCAGCTTCCCAACAGGTGATCTCTATGGCTACACCTTC
d_call: .
clone_size: .
v_call: TRBV13
j_call: TRBJ1-2

cdr3_aa: CASSLGRIRSAEQYF
cdr3_nt: TGTGCCAGCAGCTTGGGCCGGATTAGGTCTGCCGAGCAGTACTTC
d_call: .
clone_size: .
v_call: TRBV11-2
j_call: TRBJ2-7